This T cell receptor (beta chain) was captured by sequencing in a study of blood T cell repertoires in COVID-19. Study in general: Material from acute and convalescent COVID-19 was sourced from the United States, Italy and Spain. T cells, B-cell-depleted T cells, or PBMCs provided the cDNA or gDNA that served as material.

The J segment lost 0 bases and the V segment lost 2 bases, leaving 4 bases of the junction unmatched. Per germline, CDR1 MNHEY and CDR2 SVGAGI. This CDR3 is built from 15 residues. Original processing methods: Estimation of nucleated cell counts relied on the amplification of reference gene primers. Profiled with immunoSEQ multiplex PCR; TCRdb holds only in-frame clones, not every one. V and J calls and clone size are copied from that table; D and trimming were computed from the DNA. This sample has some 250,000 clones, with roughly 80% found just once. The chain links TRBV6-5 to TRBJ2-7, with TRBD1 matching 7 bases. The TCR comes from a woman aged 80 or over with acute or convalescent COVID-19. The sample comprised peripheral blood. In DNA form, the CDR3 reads TGTGCCAGCAGTTACAGTCGGGACAGCTCCTACGAGCAGTACTTC. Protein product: CASSYSRDSSYEQYF.